Below, 19 T cell receptor beta chains from the same sample are listed, as sequenced in a study of shared clonotypes between healthy human individuals. Assay: immunoSEQ multiplex PCR; the TCRdb copy retains only in-frame clones and omits some. Of approximately 1.1 million clones listed, roughly 74% are singletons. Sequenced: memory CD4+ T cells from PBMCs. The subset: CD45RA-negative fraction. These receptor sequences come from a man in his late teens or twenties in good health. Some clones in this sample may be carry-over from other donors' samples.

This sequence joins TRBV2 and TRBJ2-7, with D possibly matching TRBD1 (6 bases). Germline assignment: CDR1 SNHLY and CDR2 FYNNEI. The CDR3 consists of 13 residues. V was cut by 4 bases and J by 7 bases, with 14 bases left in between. The CDR3 loop is CASSADLTGEQYF. The CDR3 DNA is TGTGCCAGCAGTGCCGACCTTACAGGGGAGCAGTACTTC. Full variable domain (remainder filled in from reference TRBV2 and TRBJ2-7): EPEVTQTPSHQVTQMGQEVILRCVPISNHLYFYWYRQILGQKVEFLVSFYNNEISEKSEIFDDQFSVERPDGSNFTLKIRSTKLEDSAMYFCASSADLTGEQYFGPGTRLTVT.

The chain carries TRBV5-4 and TRBJ1-4; D not certain. Trimming removed 2 bases from V and 3 bases from J, with 8 bases in between. There are 14 residues in the CDR3. Germline values: CDR1 SGHNT, CDR2 YYREEE (reference sequence). CDR3: CASSFRAANEKLFF. CDR3 in DNA: TGTGCCAGCAGCTTCCGGGCGGCTAATGAAAAACTGTTTTTT.

The chain uses TRBV18 and TRBJ2-1; 10 bases fit TRBD2. Germline loops: CDR1 KGHSH, CDR2 LQKENI. Unmatched junction bases numbered 8, after V lost 5 bases and J lost 7 bases. This CDR3 is built from 15 residues. This CDR3 is CASSTTSGVMNEQFF. CDR3 coding DNA: TGTGCCAGCTCAACAACTAGCGGGGTTATGAATGAGCAGTTCTTC.

The rearrangement uses TRBV7-9 and TRBJ2-7; D is perhaps TRBD2 (5 bases). In germline, CDR1 is SEHNR, CDR2 FQNEAQ (reference sequence). The length of the CDR3 is 16 residues. The V end lost 1 base, the J end lost 6 bases, and 19 bases lay between the germline ends. The DNA for the CDR3 is TGTGCCAGCAGCTTAGGTACGGACTCCTCTCGGCTCGAGCAGTACTTC. Translating gives CASSLGTDSSRLEQYF.

This rearrangement joins TRBV15 to TRBJ2-7; 8 nucleotides line up with TRBD1. Germline V gives CDR1 LNHNV, CDR2 YYDKDF (reference sequence). There are 16 residues in the CDR3. With 3 bases clipped from V and 1 base from J, the junction kept 8 bases outside the gene matches. This CDR3 reads CATSSRTGLVSYEQYF. The CDR3 DNA sequence: TGTGCCACCAGCAGCCGGACAGGGCTGGTTTCCTACGAGCAGTACTTC. Looking up the rest from reference TRBV15 and TRBJ2-7 gives the full variable domain: DAMVIQNPRYQVTQFGKPVTLSCSQTLNHNVMYWYQQKSSQAPKLLFHYYDKDFNNEADTPDNFQSRRPNTSFCFLDIRSPGLGDTAMYLCATSSRTGLVSYEQYFGPGTRLTVT.

As for this clone: Other DNA variants within this sample encode the same CDR3. The rearrangement uses TRBV5-4 and TRBJ2-1; 14 bases are shared with TRBD2. The germline V gene has CDR1 SGHNT and CDR2 YYREEE (reference sequence). The CDR3 contains 15 residues. With 3 bases clipped from V and 6 bases from J, the junction kept 2 bases outside the gene matches. The CDR3 DNA sequence: TGTGCCAGCAGCTCGGGACTAGCGGGAGTCAATGAGCAGTTCTTC. It encodes CASSSGLAGVNEQFF.

V gene TRBV5-6 combines with J gene TRBJ2-4, with 9 nucleotides matching TRBD1. V shed 3 bases and J 0 bases; nucleotides not matched to a gene: 4. The CDR3 totals 16 residues. Per the germline V gene, CDR1 is SGHDT and CDR2 is YYEEEE. This chain's CDR3 is CASSWTGVRAKNIQYF. The DNA of the CDR3 is TGTGCCAGCAGCTGGACAGGGGTCCGAGCCAAAAACATTCAGTACTTC.

The rearrangement links TRBV11-2 to TRBJ2-7; 12 bases map to TRBD2. J gave up 3 bases and V 4 bases, and 4 bases lay outside the gene matches. The CDR3 sequence is 15 residues long. Germline V gene lookup returns CDR1 SGHAT and CDR2 FQNNGV. The CDR3 region has the DNA TGTGCCAGCAGCTGGACTAGCGGGGCCAACTACGAGCAGTACTTC. Amino acid sequence: CASSWTSGANYEQYF.

The J gene is TRBJ2-2, the V gene TRBV6-5, with D perhaps TRBD1 (6 bases). In germline, CDR1 is MNHEY, CDR2 SVGAGI. V was clipped by 6 bases and J by 1 base, with 15 bases between them. The length of the CDR3 is 16 residues. The CDR3: CASRYTGTRNTGELFF. The CDR3 DNA reads TGTGCCAGCAGATACACAGGGACAAGGAACACCGGGGAGCTGTTTTTT.

The chain is built from TRBV5-1 and TRBJ2-5; TRBD2 might be the D (6 bases). Trimming pared 2 bases from V and 4 bases from J, leaving 36 bases between. Germline V gene lookup returns CDR1 SGHRS and CDR2 YFSETQ. The CDR3 has 22 residues. The CDR3 region is CASSLTGVHAGPSAILLETQYF. The CDR3 DNA sequence: TGCGCCAGCAGCTTAACGGGAGTTCATGCCGGGCCCTCGGCGATCTTGTTAGAGACCCAGTACTTC.

The CDR3 nucleotides read TGTGGGATGGGGGGGACAGGAGGTCAGCCCCAGCATTTT. Translation: CGMGGTGGQPQHF. This chain connects TRBV6-1 to TRBJ1-5; TRBD1 agrees at 8 bases. Germline CDR1 is MNHNS and CDR2 is SASEGT. The CDR3 sequence is 13 residues long.

In its sample, this clone was seen a few times. The chain has TRBV18 and TRBJ1-1; D is unresolved. The CDR3 sequence is 17 residues long. Germline assignment: CDR1 KGHSH and CDR2 LQKENI. Trimming took off 3 bases at V and 1 base at J, with 18 bases between the two ends. CDR3: CASSPWQELTENTEAFF. The CDR3 region has the DNA TGTGCCAGCTCACCGTGGCAGGAGCTAACAGAGAACACTGAAGCTTTCTTT.

The chain has TRBV28 and TRBJ2-5, with D perhaps TRBD1 (6 bases). V was shortened by 6 bases and J by 1 base, with 15 bases between the two germline ends. The CDR3 extends over 15 amino acids. Germline V gene lookup returns CDR1 MDHEN and CDR2 SYDVKM. The CDR3 sequence is CASSLPRRGQETQYF. Written as DNA, the CDR3 is TGTGCCAGCAGCTTGCCGCGCAGGGGCCAAGAGACCCAGTACTTC.

The chain joins TRBV7-6 to TRBJ1-3; D unclear. The V end was cut by 2 bases, the J end by 2 bases, with 13 bases between. The CDR3 contains 16 residues. Germline V gene sequence: CDR1 SGHVS, CDR2 FNYEAQ. The CDR3 sequence: CASSLFPQAAGNTIYF. DNA for the CDR3: TGTGCCAGCAGCTTATTTCCCCAGGCGGCTGGAAACACCATATATTTT.

The V and J genes are TRBV7-8 and TRBJ2-7; the match to TRBD1 covers 9 bases. This CDR3 region has 15 residues. Germline-derived CDR1 and CDR2 are SGHVS and FQNEAQ. Losses at the gene ends were 0 bases for V and 7 bases for J; bases not matched to a gene: 7. Here the CDR3 reads CASSLAGTGRQEQYF. As DNA, the CDR3 is TGTGCCAGCAGCTTAGCCGGGACAGGGAGGCAAGAGCAGTACTTC.

V gene TRBV4-3 combines with J gene TRBJ2-7, with D maybe TRBD2 (6 bases). Per germline, CDR1 LGHNA and CDR2 YSLEER. The germline V and J ends were trimmed by 0 bases and 9 bases, with 24 bases remaining between them. The CDR3 extends over 17 amino acids. The CDR3 loop is CASSQDWGDPIGGGQYF. For the CDR3, the DNA is TGCGCCAGCAGCCAAGACTGGGGGGACCCCATCGGAGGCGGGCAGTACTTC.

The chain recombines TRBV5-1 with TRBJ2-5; tentatively, D is TRBD1 (6 bases). Germline lookup yields CDR1 SGHRS and CDR2 YFSETQ. The CDR3 covers 14 residues. Deletions cut 1 base from V and 2 bases from J, with 9 bases between. The CDR3: CASSLTQGQETQYF. CDR3 DNA: TGCGCCAGCAGCTTGACACAGGGTCAAGAGACCCAGTACTTC.

The rearrangement links TRBV11-2 to TRBJ1-4; a possible D gene is TRBD1 (6 bases). The CDR3 has 18 amino acids. Per the germline V gene, CDR1 is SGHAT and CDR2 is FQNNGV. V was clipped by 4 bases and J by 0 bases, with 18 bases between them. Written as DNA, the CDR3 is TGTGCCAGCAGCTCACTAAGTACAGGGAGATCAACTAATGAAAAACTGTTTTTT. It encodes CASSSLSTGRSTNEKLFF.

The V and J genes are TRBV11-1 and TRBJ2-1; D could derive from TRBD1 or TRBD2 (5 bases each). V gave up 5 bases and J gave up 0 bases, with 14 bases separating them. The CDR3 totals 16 residues. In germline, CDR1 is SGHAT, CDR2 FQDESV (reference sequence). The CDR3 sequence: CASSPRGRSSYNEQFF. The CDR3 coding sequence is TGTGCCAGCAGCCCCCGGGGCCGGAGCTCCTACAATGAGCAGTTCTTC.